A selection of T cell receptor beta chains follows, all from one sample in a study of blood T cell repertoires in COVID-19. The table came from immunoSEQ multiplex PCR; TCRdb's copy has only in-frame clones and leaves some out. The sample has 97,000 or so clones, approximately 85% seen once. Sequenced material: peripheral blood. These TCRs come from an elderly woman with active or convalescent COVID-19. CDR3s include the opening cysteine and the closing phenylalanine or tryptophan. A D gene is named only where the DNA matches it firmly. For some rows the clone size is stated as once, few or many, or as a class when expanded; others skip it.

clone_size	v_call	j_call	d_call	cdr3_aa	cdr3_nt
once	TRBV11-2	TRBJ2-3	.	CASSLVQTTDTQYF	TGTGCCAGCAGCTTAGTACAGACCACAGATACGCAGTATTTT
.	TRBV5-1	TRBJ2-7	TRBD1	CASSQRRGQGVSEQYF	TGTGCCAGCAGCCAGCGGAGGGGACAGGGAGTATCCGAGCAGTACTTC
.	TRBV9	TRBJ2-2	.	CASSPRLVASNTGELFF	TGTGCCAGCAGCCCCCGGTTGGTAGCATCGAACACCGGGGAGCTGTTTTTT
.	TRBV28	TRBJ1-5	.	CASSLASVRQPQHF	TGTGCCAGCAGTTTGGCTTCCGTTCGTCAGCCCCAGCATTTT
.	TRBV7-9	TRBJ1-1	TRBD1	CASSIGQGDTEAFF	TGTGCCAGCAGCATTGGACAGGGCGACACTGAAGCTTTCTTT
few	TRBV24-1	TRBJ2-1	.	CATSAGFLRGGLNEQFF	TGTGCCACCAGTGCTGGGTTCTTGAGGGGAGGTCTCAATGAGCAGTTCTTC
.	TRBV19	TRBJ1-6	.	CASSFLMANSPLHF	TGTGCCAGTAGTTTCCTCATGGCAAATTCACCCCTCCACTTT
.	TRBV4-3	TRBJ2-7	TRBD2	CASSPSRGGPYEQYF	TGCGCCAGCAGCCCATCCCGGGGGGGTCCCTACGAGCAGTACTTC
.	TRBV21-1	TRBJ2-3	.	CASSTSPRDRGSCTDTQYF	TGTGCCAGCAGCACTTCTCCCCGGGACAGGGGTTCTTGCACAGATACGCAGTATTTT
.	TRBV19	TRBJ2-7	.	CASSKTFNIYEQYF	TGTGCCAGTAGTAAAACTTTTAATATCTACGAGCAGTACTTC
.	TRBV6-1	TRBJ1-2	.	CASSESGVYGYTF	TGTGCCAGCAGTGAATCAGGGGTGTATGGCTACACCTTC
.	TRBV24-1	TRBJ2-1	.	CATRDSYNEQFF	TGTGCCACCAGGGACAGTTACAATGAGCAGTTCTTC
.	TRBV5-1	TRBJ2-1	TRBD2	CASSLAGGPWNEQFF	TGCGCCAGCAGCTTGGCGGGAGGGCCTTGGAATGAGCAGTTCTTC
once	TRBV4-1	TRBJ1-1	TRBD1	CASRLRQGRTEAFF	TGCGCCAGCAGGCTCCGACAGGGAAGAACTGAAGCTTTCTTT
few	TRBV3-1/TRBV3-2	TRBJ2-2	.	CASSPTRFGELFF	TGTGCCAGCAGCCCCACTAGGTTCGGGGAGCTGTTTTTT
.	TRBV5-5	TRBJ1-6	TRBD1	CASSLDRQGDSPLHF	TGTGCCAGCAGCTTGGATCGACAGGGAGACTCACCCCTCCACTTT
.	TRBV2	TRBJ2-6	.	CASRQQGLSGANVLTF	TGTGCCAGCAGGCAACAAGGACTCTCTGGGGCCAACGTCCTGACTTTC
.	TRBV4-2	TRBJ2-7	TRBD2	CASSQGGGDPSYEQYF	TGTGCCAGCAGCCAAGGTGGGGGGGATCCCTCCTACGAGCAGTACTTC
few	TRBV5-1	TRBJ1-2	TRBD1	CASSQDRRHTNYGYTF	TGCGCCAGCAGCCAGGACAGGCGCCACACTAACTATGGCTACACCTTC
.	TRBV7-7	TRBJ2-1	TRBD2	CASSFSLAGYNEQFF	TGTGCTAGCAGCTTTTCACTAGCGGGCTACAATGAGCAGTTCTTC
.	TRBV2	TRBJ2-2	.	CASSGANTGELFF	TGTGCCAGCAGTGGGGCCAACACCGGGGAGCTGTTTTTT
.	TRBV6-2/TRBV6-3	TRBJ2-1	TRBD2	CASSYSGTSFYNEQFF	TGTGCCAGCAGTTACTCCGGGACTAGCTTCTACAATGAGCAGTTCTTC
.	TRBV6-1	TRBJ2-7	.	CASSDIYEQYF	TGTGCCAGCAGTGATATCTACGAGCAGTACTTC
.	TRBV9	TRBJ2-5	TRBD2	CASSVGLAGETQYF	TGTGCCAGCAGCGTAGGACTAGCGGGAGAGACCCAGTACTTC
.	TRBV7-2	TRBJ2-2	.	CASSRDKNTGELFF	TGTGCCAGCAGCAGGGACAAGAACACCGGGGAGCTGTTTTTT
.	TRBV6-1	TRBJ2-2	.	CASSEEGGAPTGELFF	TGTGCCAGCAGTGAAGAGGGAGGCGCTCCCACCGGGGAGCTGTTTTTT
once	TRBV9	TRBJ2-7	TRBD2	CASSVDGLAGGSDEQYF	TGTGCCAGCAGCGTAGATGGGCTAGCGGGAGGTTCGGACGAGCAGTACTTC
.	TRBV28	TRBJ1-2	TRBD1	CASSLGGTGHFTYGYTF	TGTGCCAGCAGTTTAGGTGGGACAGGCCACTTCACCTATGGCTACACCTTC
.	TRBV11-2	TRBJ2-7	TRBD2	CASSWTSGRYEQYF	TGTGCCAGCAGCTGGACTAGCGGGAGGTACGAGCAGTACTTC
once	TRBV7-2	TRBJ2-1	.	CAGGNTLEGEQFF	TGTGCCGGCGGAAATACCCTAGAAGGTGAGCAGTTCTTC
few	TRBV11-3	TRBJ2-1	TRBD2	CASSTELADNEQFF	TGTGCCAGCAGCACCGAACTAGCGGACAATGAGCAGTTCTTC
.	TRBV5-1	TRBJ2-1	TRBD2	CASSRGVSGRSLGEQFF	TGTGCCAGCAGCCGTGGTGTTAGCGGGAGGAGTTTAGGTGAGCAGTTCTTC
.	TRBV11-2	TRBJ2-1	TRBD2	CASRLAGGLGNEQFF	TGTGCCAGCAGGTTAGCGGGAGGTCTAGGAAATGAGCAGTTCTTC
.	TRBV7-2	TRBJ2-7	.	CASSLATGSHEQYF	TGTGCCAGCAGCTTAGCTACAGGGTCCCACGAGCAGTACTTC
few	TRBV23-1	TRBJ2-7	.	CASSQSRPQGAYEQYF	TGCGCCAGCAGTCAATCGAGGCCCCAGGGTGCCTACGAGCAGTACTTC
.	TRBV6-4	TRBJ2-3	.	CASSETTTSTDTQYF	TGTGCCAGCAGTGAAACGACAACCAGCACAGATACGCAGTATTTT
.	TRBV21-1	TRBJ2-5	.	CASSKEGIGGRAFQETQYF	TGTGCCAGCAGCAAGGAGGGTATAGGCGGGAGGGCCTTCCAAGAGACCCAGTACTTC
.	TRBV10-3	TRBJ2-7	.	CAIRTGNEQYF	TGTGCCATCAGGACGGGGAACGAGCAGTACTTC
.	TRBV5-6	TRBJ2-1	.	CASSLKAGEQFF	TGTGCCAGCAGCTTGAAAGCAGGCGAGCAGTTCTTC
.	TRBV6-6	TRBJ2-1	.	CASSIGTSSYNEQFF	TGTGCCAGCAGTATCGGGACTTCGTCCTACAATGAGCAGTTCTTC
.	TRBV5-6	TRBJ2-3	TRBD2	CASSLYLAGADTQYF	TGTGCCAGCAGCTTGTACCTAGCGGGAGCAGATACGCAGTATTTT
few	TRBV7-2	TRBJ2-5	.	CASRRDFQETQYF	TGTGCCAGCAGACGGGACTTCCAAGAGACCCAGTACTTC
.	TRBV3-1/TRBV3-2	TRBJ1-2	TRBD1	CASSPSGTGDGYTF	TGTGCCAGCAGCCCGTCCGGGACAGGGGACGGCTACACCTTC
many	TRBV6-2/TRBV6-3	TRBJ2-1	TRBD2	CASSYRVAGEPEQFF	TGTGCCAGCAGTTACCGGGTAGCGGGAGAGCCTGAGCAGTTCTTC
.	TRBV11-1	TRBJ2-5	TRBD2	CASSFTSAQETQYF	TGTGCCAGCAGCTTCACTAGCGCTCAAGAGACCCAGTACTTC
few	TRBV2	TRBJ2-6	.	CASSQAPGANVLTF	TGTGCCAGCAGTCAGGCACCTGGGGCCAACGTCCTGACTTTC
.	TRBV5-4	TRBJ2-7	TRBD2	CASSSSTGGPLYEQYF	TGTGCCAGCAGTTCTTCTACGGGAGGGCCCCTCTACGAGCAGTACTTC
few	TRBV27	TRBJ2-3	.	CASSLAGSSTDTQYF	TGTGCCAGCAGTTTAGCGGGATCTAGCACAGATACGCAGTATTTT
.	TRBV5-1	TRBJ2-5	.	CASSLVQGSAETQYF	TGTGCCAGCAGCTTGGTTCAGGGGAGTGCGGAGACCCAGTACTTC
few	TRBV6-5	TRBJ2-4	.	CASFPSLAKNIQYF	TGTGCCAGCTTCCCTTCCCTAGCCAAAAACATTCAGTACTTC
.	TRBV29-1	TRBJ2-3	TRBD2	CSVTLGGSTDTQYF	TGCAGCGTGACCCTGGGCGGGAGTACAGATACGCAGTATTTT
.	TRBV19	TRBJ1-1	.	CASSIGYRGRNTEAFF	TGTGCCAGTAGTATAGGCTATCGGGGAAGGAACACTGAAGCTTTCTTT
.	TRBV18	TRBJ2-2	.	CASSLQGSGELFF	TGTGCCAGCTCACTTCAGGGATCCGGGGAGCTGTTTTTT
.	TRBV5-4	TRBJ1-6	TRBD1	CASSPTGRSSPLHF	TGTGCCAGCAGCCCGACAGGGAGGAGTTCACCCCTCCACTTT
.	TRBV2	TRBJ1-2	TRBD1	CASRERDRDGYTF	TGTGCCAGCAGGGAACGGGACAGGGATGGCTACACCTTC
.	TRBV5-4	TRBJ2-1	.	CASSLAGGRYNEQFF	TGTGCCAGCAGCTTGGCTGGTGGGAGATACAATGAGCAGTTCTTC